This T cell receptor beta chain comes out of a study of cytomegalovirus exposure and HLA in healthy donors. Notes on the study in general: Further analysis was carried out later, and it showed several of the most significant clusters appearing linked to common viral pathogens. In a later analysis, V- and J-gene trimming of beta chains associated with a DCLRE1C missense variant, replicated independently. In vitro, three CMV-associated chains proved specific for CMV antigens.

The donors, nominally healthy at sampling, likely had unrecorded immune exposures. J lost 8 bases, V lost 0 bases, and 9 bases had no gene match. Per germline, CDR1 MNHEY and CDR2 SVGAGI. This CDR3 is built from 15 residues. The PCR employed 60 Vbeta primers together with 13 Jbeta primers. Libraries were prepared by immunoSEQ multiplex PCR; TCRdb keeps only in-frame clonotypes and omits some of them. The sample lists about 120,000 clones, over 60% occurring once. As concerns this clone: What it binds is unknown.

The sample consisted of PBMCs. This chain joins TRBV6-5 and TRBJ1-1; 7 bases map to TRBD1. The clonotype originates from a man aged 18 to 30 in good health and CMV-seronegative. CDR3 protein: CASSYSGRQGKEAFF. The CDR3 nucleotides read TGTGCCAGCAGTTACTCGGGTCGACAGGGAAAAGAAGCTTTCTTT.